The sequence of this T cell receptor beta chain was determined in a study of stem cell transplantation in POMP-related autoinflammatory disease. Background on the study: Defective thymoproteasomes were hypothesized to impair CD8+ T-cell positive selection.

Notes on the study in general: Fewer unique TRB V-J gene pairings were identified in patients with PRAID.

Prominent immunodeficiency with autoinflammation defined PRAID. The CDR3 is made up of 18 amino acids. Trimming removed 5 bases from V and 0 bases from J, with 17 bases in between. Germline CDR1 and CDR2: KGHSH and LQKENI. Points on this clone: Antigen specificity is unknown.

Profiled with immunoSEQ multiplex PCR; TCRdb holds only in-frame clones, not every one. The sample records tens of thousands of clones, roughly 91% being singletons. The sequencing used CD4+ T cells from PBMCs, collected after stem cell transplantation. The clonotype originates from a human patient with POMP-related autoinflammation and immune dysregulation (PRAID). Some T cells may be graft donor cells. This rearrangement joins TRBV18 to TRBJ2-6, with unresolved D. CDR3 DNA: TGTGCCAGCTCAGGAAGCCTCCCTCCCCACTCTGGGGCCAACGTCCTGACTTTC. Translating it yields CASSGSLPPHSGANVLTF.